This T cell receptor beta chain was captured by sequencing in a study of shared clonotypes between healthy human individuals. The study, taken as a whole, reports: Few donors restricted represented genetic and exposure-history diversity. Sampling involved blood alone; tissue repertoires likely differ.

The CDR3 is 13 residues long. Unmatched junction bases numbered 0, after V lost 0 bases and J lost 7 bases. CDR1 is SGHRS and CDR2 is YFSETQ in the germline V gene. Execution of the assay was at deep level. Unsorted PBMC contributed approximately 280 ng DNA, approximately 33,000 T cell genomes, to each replicate PCR. The table came from immunoSEQ multiplex PCR; TCRdb's copy has only in-frame clones and leaves some out. Of some 450,000 clones listed, 70% to 80% are singletons. On this clone: Its target is not known.

Sequenced sample: PBMCs. This receptor was obtained from a woman aged 40 to 49 in good health. Some clones in this sample may be carry-over from other donors' samples. The chain combines TRBV5-1 with TRBJ2-4; TRBD2 agrees at 8 bases. DNA for the CDR3: TGCGCCAGCAGCTTGGGACTAGCGAACATTCAGTACTTC. Translating gives CASSLGLANIQYF.